This T cell receptor beta chain was profiled in a study of monozygotic twins with inflammatory bowel disease. Notes on this clonotype: Its target is unknown.

Looked up from germline, CDR1 is DFQATT and CDR2 is SNEGSKA (reference sequence). CDR3 length: 13 amino acids. Whole-study findings and limits: Researchers report that IBD patients shared fewer clonotypes with others than healthy twins, especially amid disease activity. Possibly because of limited power, concordant and discordant twins showed no difference in repertoire similarity.

TCRdb reanalyzed the 5' RACE reads and collapses them to one entry per CDR3 protein, without DNA. Its listing shows 140,000 to 150,000 distinct CDR3 sequences. This TCR was recovered from a human donor with ulcerative colitis or Crohn's disease, or a healthy co-twin of an affected twin (not recorded which). The sample consisted of blood. The genes are TRBV20-1 and TRBJ2-2; TCRdb indicates TRBD1, and absent DNA this call remains unverified. The chain's CDR3 is CSADRPNTGELFF.